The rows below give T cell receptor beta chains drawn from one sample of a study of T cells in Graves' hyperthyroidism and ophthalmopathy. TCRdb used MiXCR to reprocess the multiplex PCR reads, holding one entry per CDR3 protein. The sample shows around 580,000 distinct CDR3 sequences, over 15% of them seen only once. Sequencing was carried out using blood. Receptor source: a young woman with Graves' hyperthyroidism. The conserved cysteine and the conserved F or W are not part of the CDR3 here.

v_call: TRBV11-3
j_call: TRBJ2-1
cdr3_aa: ASSSGRGSDEQF

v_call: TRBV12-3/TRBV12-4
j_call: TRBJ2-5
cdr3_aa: ASSSRETQY

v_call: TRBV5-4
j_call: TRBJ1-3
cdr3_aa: ASSWKLGRDRSGNTIY

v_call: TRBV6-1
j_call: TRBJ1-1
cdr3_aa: ASAGGGNTEAF

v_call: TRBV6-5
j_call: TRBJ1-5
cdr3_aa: ASSYSLGLGNQPQH

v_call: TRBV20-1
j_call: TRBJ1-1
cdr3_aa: SARDATEAF

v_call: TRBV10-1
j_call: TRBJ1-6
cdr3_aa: ASSEKGPPLH

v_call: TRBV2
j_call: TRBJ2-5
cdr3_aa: ATTFSEQETQY

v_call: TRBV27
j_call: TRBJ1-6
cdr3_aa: ASSLELASPLH

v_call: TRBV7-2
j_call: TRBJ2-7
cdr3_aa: ASSFSDRDYEQY

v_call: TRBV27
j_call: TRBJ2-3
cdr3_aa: ASRDGTFINLATQY

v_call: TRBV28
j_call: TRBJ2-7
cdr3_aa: ASSRLFSGRAGYEQY

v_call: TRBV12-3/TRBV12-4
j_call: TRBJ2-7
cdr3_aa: ASSPRGRGEQY

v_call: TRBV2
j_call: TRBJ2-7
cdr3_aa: ASKSGRAGSGEQY

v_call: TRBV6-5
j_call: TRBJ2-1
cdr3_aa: ASSYSVASDEQF

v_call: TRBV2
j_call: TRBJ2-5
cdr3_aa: ASSPPGTGSEY

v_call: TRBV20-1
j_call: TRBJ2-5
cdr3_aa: SASGVGAQETQY

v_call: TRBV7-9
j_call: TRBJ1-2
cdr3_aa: ASSPQGARGYT

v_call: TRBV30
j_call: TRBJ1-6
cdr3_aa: AWLKKSSYNSPLH

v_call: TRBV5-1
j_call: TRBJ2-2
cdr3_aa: ASRRQEGGELF

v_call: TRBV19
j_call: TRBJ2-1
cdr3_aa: ASSAEPGLAANNEQF

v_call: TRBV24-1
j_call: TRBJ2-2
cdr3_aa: ATSDPDRETGELF

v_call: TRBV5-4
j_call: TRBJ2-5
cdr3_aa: ASSAGSLQETQY